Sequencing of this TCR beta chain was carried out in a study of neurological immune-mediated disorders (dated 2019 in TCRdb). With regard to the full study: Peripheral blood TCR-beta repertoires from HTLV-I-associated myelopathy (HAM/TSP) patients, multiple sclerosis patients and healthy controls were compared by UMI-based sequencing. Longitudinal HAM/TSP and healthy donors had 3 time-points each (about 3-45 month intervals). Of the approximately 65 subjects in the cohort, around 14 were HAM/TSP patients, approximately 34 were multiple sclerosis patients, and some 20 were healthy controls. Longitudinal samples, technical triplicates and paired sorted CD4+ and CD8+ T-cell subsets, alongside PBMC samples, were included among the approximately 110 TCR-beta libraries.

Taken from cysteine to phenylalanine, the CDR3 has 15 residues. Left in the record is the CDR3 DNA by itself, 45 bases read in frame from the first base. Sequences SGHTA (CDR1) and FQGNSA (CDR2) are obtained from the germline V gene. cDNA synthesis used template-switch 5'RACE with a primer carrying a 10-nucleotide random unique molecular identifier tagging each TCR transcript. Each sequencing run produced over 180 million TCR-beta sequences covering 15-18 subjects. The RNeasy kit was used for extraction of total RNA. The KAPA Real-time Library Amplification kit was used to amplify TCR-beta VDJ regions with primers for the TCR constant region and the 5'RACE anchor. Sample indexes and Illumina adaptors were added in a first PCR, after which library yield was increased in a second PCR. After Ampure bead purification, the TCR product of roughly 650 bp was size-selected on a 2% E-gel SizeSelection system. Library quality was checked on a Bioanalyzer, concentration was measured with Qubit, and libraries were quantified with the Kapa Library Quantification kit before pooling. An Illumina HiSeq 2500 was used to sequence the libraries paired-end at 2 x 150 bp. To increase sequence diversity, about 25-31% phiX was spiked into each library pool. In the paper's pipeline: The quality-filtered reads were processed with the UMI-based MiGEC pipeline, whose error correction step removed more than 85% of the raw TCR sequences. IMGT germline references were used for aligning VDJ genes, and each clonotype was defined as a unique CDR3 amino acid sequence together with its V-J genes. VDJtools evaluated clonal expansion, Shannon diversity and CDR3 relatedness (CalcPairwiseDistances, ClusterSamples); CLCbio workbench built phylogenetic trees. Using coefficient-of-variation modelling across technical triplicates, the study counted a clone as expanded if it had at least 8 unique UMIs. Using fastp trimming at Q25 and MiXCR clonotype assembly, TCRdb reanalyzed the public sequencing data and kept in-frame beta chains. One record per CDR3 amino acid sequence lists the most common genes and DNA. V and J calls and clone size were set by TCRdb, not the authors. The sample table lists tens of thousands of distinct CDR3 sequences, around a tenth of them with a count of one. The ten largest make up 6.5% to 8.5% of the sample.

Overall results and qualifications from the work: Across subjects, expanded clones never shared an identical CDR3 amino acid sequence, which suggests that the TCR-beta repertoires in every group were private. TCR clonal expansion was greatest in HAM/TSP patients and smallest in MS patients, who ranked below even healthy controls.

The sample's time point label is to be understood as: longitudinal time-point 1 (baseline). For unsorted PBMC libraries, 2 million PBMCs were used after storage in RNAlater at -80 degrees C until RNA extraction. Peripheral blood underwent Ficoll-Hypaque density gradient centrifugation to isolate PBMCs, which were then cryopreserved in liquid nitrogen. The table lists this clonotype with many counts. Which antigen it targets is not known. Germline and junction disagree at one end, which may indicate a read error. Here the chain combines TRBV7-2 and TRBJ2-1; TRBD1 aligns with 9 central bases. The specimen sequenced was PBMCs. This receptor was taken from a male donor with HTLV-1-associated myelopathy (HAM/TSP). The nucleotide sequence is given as TGCGCCAGCAGCTTGGACAGGGGCAGCTACAATGAGCAGTTCTTC. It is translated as CASSLDRGSYNEQFF.